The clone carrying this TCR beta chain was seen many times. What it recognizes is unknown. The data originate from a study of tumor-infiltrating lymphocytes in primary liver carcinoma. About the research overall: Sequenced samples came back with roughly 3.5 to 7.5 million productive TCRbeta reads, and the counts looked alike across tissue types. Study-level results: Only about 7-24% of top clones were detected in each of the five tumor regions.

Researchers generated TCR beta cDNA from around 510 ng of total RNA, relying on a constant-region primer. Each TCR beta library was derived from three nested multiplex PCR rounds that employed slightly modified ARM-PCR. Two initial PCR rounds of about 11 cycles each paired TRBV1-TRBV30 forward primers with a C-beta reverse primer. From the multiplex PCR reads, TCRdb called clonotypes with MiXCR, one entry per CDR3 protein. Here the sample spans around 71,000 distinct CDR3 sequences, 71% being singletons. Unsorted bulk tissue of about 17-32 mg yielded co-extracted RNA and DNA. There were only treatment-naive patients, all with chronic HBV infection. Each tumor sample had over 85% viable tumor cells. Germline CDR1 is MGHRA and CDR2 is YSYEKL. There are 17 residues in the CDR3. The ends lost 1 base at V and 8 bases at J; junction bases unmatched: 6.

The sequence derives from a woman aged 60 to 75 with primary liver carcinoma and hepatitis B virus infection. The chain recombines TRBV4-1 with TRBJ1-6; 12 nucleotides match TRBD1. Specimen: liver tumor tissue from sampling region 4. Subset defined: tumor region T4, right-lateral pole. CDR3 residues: CASSQVLGQGAYSPLHF. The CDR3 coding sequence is TGCGCCAGCAGCCAAGTATTGGGACAGGGGGCATATTCACCCCTCCACTTT.